The 16 T cell receptor beta chains given below trace back to one sample, sequenced in a study of cytomegalovirus exposure and HLA in healthy donors. Only in-frame clones appear in the TCRdb table, and some are missing; sequencing was by immunoSEQ multiplex PCR. Among 130,000 to 150,000 clones listed, roughly nine tenths were seen once. The material sequenced was PBMCs. These receptors were taken from a woman between 18 and 29 years old in good health and CMV-seropositive.

This chain connects TRBV27 to TRBJ2-1; no reliable D call. Per germline, CDR1 MNHEY and CDR2 SMNVEV (reference sequence). Trimming took 3 bases from V and 5 from J, leaving 2 bases between them. The CDR3 extends over 11 amino acids. The CDR3 DNA is TGTGCCAGCAGTTTTAACAATGAGCAGTTCTTC. This translates into CASSFNNEQFF.

The chain links TRBV7-6 to TRBJ2-5; TRBD2 matches at 12 bases. J was trimmed by 5 bases and V by 4 bases; bases with no gene match: 5. The germline CDR1 and CDR2 sequences are SGHVS and FNYEAQ. This CDR3 spans 15 amino acids. The DNA for the CDR3 is TGTGCCAGCAGCTCATCTAGCGGGGGGGTTGAGACCCAGTACTTC. It codes for CASSSSSGGVETQYF.

This clone was counted once. This rearrangement joins TRBV19 to TRBJ1-5; a weak D match, TRBD1 (5 bases). V lost 0 bases, J lost 7 bases, and 13 bases lay in between. The germline V gene has CDR1 LNHDA and CDR2 SQIVND (reference sequence). The CDR3 runs 15 residues. The CDR3 loop reads CASSIETGEGQPQHF. The CDR3 DNA reads as TGTGCCAGTAGTATAGAGACGGGGGAAGGACAGCCCCAGCATTTT.

CDR3 in amino acids: CASSEGTSGWGEDTQYF. As DNA, the CDR3 is TGTGCCAGCAGTGAAGGGACTAGCGGGTGGGGGGAAGATACGCAGTATTTT. This chain uses TRBV2 with TRBJ2-3; TRBD2 agrees at 11 bases. The V gene's germline CDR1 is SNHLY and CDR2 FYNNEI. Unmatched junction bases numbered 8, after V lost 1 base and J lost 5 bases. The CDR3 sequence is 17 residues long.

The chain recombines TRBV28 with TRBJ2-3; TRBD1 matches 11 bases. V shed 5 bases, J shed 2 bases, and the junction held 9 bases outside the gene matches. This CDR3 has 17 residues. CDR1 and CDR2 (germline): MDHEN, SYDVKM. The CDR3 DNA reads TGTGCCAGCAGTACCCCGGACAGGGGGCCCAACACAGATACGCAGTATTTT. Its translation: CASSTPDRGPNTDTQYF.

The V gene is TRBV18, the J gene TRBJ1-3; D is uncertain. V was clipped by 2 bases and J by 0 bases, with 8 bases between them. CDR1 is KGHSH, CDR2 LQKENI, per germline. CDR3 length equals 15 residues. In nucleotides, the CDR3 is TGTGCCAGCTCACCAAATCGAGGCTCTGGAAACACCATATATTTT. Protein sequence: CASSPNRGSGNTIYF. Filled out from reference TRBV18 and TRBJ1-3, the complete variable domain reads NAGVMQNPRHLVRRRGQEARLRCSPMKGHSHVYWYRQLPEEGLKFMVYLQKENIIDESGMPKERFSAEFPKEGPSILRIQQVVRGDSAAYFCASSPNRGSGNTIYFGEGSWLTVV.

The sample holds a few counts of this clone. J is TRBJ2-7 and V is TRBV11-3; TRBD1 is a possible D gene (6 bases). The germline V gene encodes CDR1 SGHNT and CDR2 YENEEA. The CDR3 spans 16 residues. The V end lost 0 bases, the J end lost 1 base, and 13 bases lay between the germline ends. CDR3 amino acids: CASSLETGKGSYEQYF. The CDR3 nucleotides are TGTGCCAGCAGCTTAGAGACAGGAAAGGGGTCCTACGAGCAGTACTTC.

In its sample, this clone was seen once. The chain uses TRBV7-3 and TRBJ2-1; 8 nucleotides agree with TRBD1. The CDR3 contains 16 residues. The trim removed 1 base at V and 0 bases at J, leaving 2 bases unmatched. Germline values: CDR1 SGHTA, CDR2 FQGTGA. Here the CDR3 reads CASSLMDRDSYNEQFF. For the CDR3, the DNA is TGTGCCAGCAGCTTAATGGACAGGGACTCCTACAATGAGCAGTTCTTC.

This clone was seen only once. The chain is built from TRBV5-4 and TRBJ1-6, with 9 bases identical to TRBD1. The germline gives CDR1 SGHNT, CDR2 YYREEE (reference sequence). The CDR3 loop spans 14 amino acids. Trimming took 4 bases from V and 8 from J; bases not matched to a gene: 4. The CDR3 DNA reads TGTGCCAGCAGCCTAACAGGGGGCTATTCACCCCTCCACTTT. It codes for CASSLTGGYSPLHF. The full variable domain, in which reference TRBV5-4 and TRBJ1-6 provide the parts outside the CDR3, is ETGVTQSPTHLIKTRGQQVTLRCSSQSGHNTVSWYQQALGQGPQFIFQYYREEENGRGNFPPRFSGLQFPNYSSELNVNALELDDSALYLCASSLTGGYSPLHFGNGTRLTVT.

V usage is TRBV11-2 and J usage is TRBJ1-2; TRBD1 might be the D (5 bases). Trimming took off 2 bases at V and 5 bases at J, with 18 bases between the two ends. Looked up from germline, CDR1 is SGHAT and CDR2 is FQNNGV. The CDR3 consists of 16 residues. For the CDR3, the DNA is TGTGCCAGCAGCTTATCTGGACAACGCACTTTTTATGGCTACACCTTC. This sequence encodes CASSLSGQRTFYGYTF. The full variable domain, rest sourced from reference TRBV11-2 and TRBJ1-2, is EAGVAQSPRYKIIEKRQSVAFWCNPISGHATLYWYQQILGQGPKLLIQFQNNGVVDDSQLPKDRFSAERLKGVDSTLKIQPAKLEDSAVYLCASSLSGQRTFYGYTFGSGTRLTVV.

This clone came up once. The V gene is TRBV2, the J gene TRBJ2-1, with 7 bases identical to TRBD2. This CDR3 comprises 15 residues. Unmatched junction bases numbered 4, after V lost 2 bases and J lost 3 bases. Germline V lookup: CDR1 SNHLY, CDR2 FYNNEI. As DNA, the CDR3 is TGTGCCAGCAGTGAAACGACTAGCAGCTACAATGAGCAGTTCTTC. It yields the protein CASSETTSSYNEQFF. The full variable domain, its missing parts supplied by reference TRBV2 and TRBJ2-1, is EPEVTQTPSHQVTQMGQEVILRCVPISNHLYFYWYRQILGQKVEFLVSFYNNEISEKSEIFDDQFSVERPDGSNFTLKIRSTKLEDSAMYFCASSETTSSYNEQFFGPGTRLTVL.

This sequence joins TRBV20-1 and TRBJ2-3; 8 nucleotides line up with TRBD1. The V gene end was trimmed by 4 bases and the J gene end by 15 bases; junction bases not matched to a gene: 9. Looked up from germline, CDR1 is DFQATT and CDR2 is SNEGSKA (reference sequence). The CDR3 extends over 11 amino acids. The CDR3 sequence is CSATDRDTSYF. In nucleotides, the CDR3 is TGCAGTGCTACGGACAGGGACACATCATATTTT.

The rearrangement joins TRBV29-1 to TRBJ2-1, with a tentative D call TRBD2 (6 bases). CDR1 SQVTM and CDR2 ANQGSEA come from the germline V gene. V was shortened by 4 bases and J by 7 bases, with 11 bases between the two germline ends. This CDR3 region has 12 residues. The CDR3 region is CSVGLARNEQFF. Here the CDR3 DNA reads TGCAGCGTTGGGCTAGCGAGGAATGAGCAGTTCTTC.

This sequence joins TRBV10-1 and TRBJ1-1; 11 bases fit TRBD1. The CDR3 sequence is 15 residues long. Unmatched junction bases numbered 7, after V lost 4 bases and J lost 6 bases. Germline CDR1 WNHNN, CDR2 SYGVQD (reference sequence). The CDR3 coding sequence is TGCGCCAGCAGTGCGGACAGGGGGCGGAAGGCTGAAGCTTTCTTT. It is translated as CASSADRGRKAEAFF.

V usage is TRBV6-5 and J usage is TRBJ2-7, with 7 bases identical to TRBD1. The V gene end was trimmed by 0 bases and the J gene end by 4 bases; junction bases not matched to a gene: 3. This CDR3 contains 14 residues. Per the germline V gene, CDR1 is MNHEY and CDR2 is SVGAGI. The CDR3 nucleotides are TGTGCCAGCAGTTACTCGACAGGGAAATACGAGCAGTACTTC. Translated: CASSYSTGKYEQYF.

The CDR3 bases are TGCGCCAGCAGTGTCGCCCGTGGCCAGCGGGAAGCTTTCTTT. It specifies CASSVARGQREAFF. The chain couples TRBV10-1 to TRBJ1-1; no firm D call. The V and J ends lost 4 bases and 8 bases respectively, with 17 bases between them. Germline values: CDR1 WNHNN, CDR2 SYGVQD (reference sequence). This CDR3 spans 14 amino acids.